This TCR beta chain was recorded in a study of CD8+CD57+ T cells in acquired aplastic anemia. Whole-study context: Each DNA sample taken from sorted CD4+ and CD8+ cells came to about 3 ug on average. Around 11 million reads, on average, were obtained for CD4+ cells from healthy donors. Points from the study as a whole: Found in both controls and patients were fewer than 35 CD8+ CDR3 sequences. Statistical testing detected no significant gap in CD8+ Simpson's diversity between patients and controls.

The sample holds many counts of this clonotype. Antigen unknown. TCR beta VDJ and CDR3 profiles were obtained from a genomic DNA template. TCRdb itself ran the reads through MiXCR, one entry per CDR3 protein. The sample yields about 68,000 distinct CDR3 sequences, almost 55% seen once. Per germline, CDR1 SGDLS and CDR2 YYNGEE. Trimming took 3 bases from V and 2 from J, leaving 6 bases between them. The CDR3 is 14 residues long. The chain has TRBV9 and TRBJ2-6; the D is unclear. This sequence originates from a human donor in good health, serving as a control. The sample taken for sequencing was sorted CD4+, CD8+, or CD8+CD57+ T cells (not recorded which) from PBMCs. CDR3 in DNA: TGTGCCAGCAGCGCCGGGCCTGGGGCCAACGTCCTGACTTTC. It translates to CASSAGPGANVLTF.